The next 10 T cell receptor beta chains were all read from a single sample in a study of T cell responses to AZD1222 COVID-19 vaccine. The data were produced by immunoSEQ multiplex PCR, yet TCRdb's version contains in-frame clones alone and is incomplete. The sample shows 95,000 to 110,000 clones, around 91% of them seen only once. This specimen was peripheral blood, taken on day 0 of AZD1222 vaccination. The receptors originated from an adult in good health.

The rearrangement uses TRBV4-1 and TRBJ2-1; 9 bases line up with TRBD2. After removal of 5 bases from V and 8 bases from J, the junction contained 19 bases not matched to a gene. This CDR3 is 18 amino acids long. Germline V lookup: CDR1 MGHRA, CDR2 YSYEKL. The CDR3 DNA sequence: TGCGCCAGCAGCGCCCATACCCCCGGGACTAGCAGCGGGGATGAGCAGTTCTTC. This sequence encodes CASSAHTPGTSSGDEQFF.

The chain combines TRBV11-3 with TRBJ2-1; the match to TRBD2 covers 14 bases. The CDR3 consists of 14 residues. With V trimmed by 6 bases and J by 11 bases, 6 bases remained unmatched. The germline V gene encodes CDR1 SGHNT and CDR2 YENEEA. CDR3 in DNA: TGTGCCAGCAGACAGACTAGCGGGAGGGCCCAGCAGTTCTTC. It yields the protein CASRQTSGRAQQFF.

The CDR3 sequence is CATSDSQSNSPLHF. The CDR3 coding sequence is TGTGCCACCAGTGATTCGCAGAGTAATTCACCCCTCCACTTT. The V gene is TRBV24-1, the J gene TRBJ1-6; D is unresolved. V was cut by 2 bases and J by 6 bases, with 7 bases left in between. The CDR3 runs 14 residues. The germline CDR1 and CDR2 sequences are KGHDR and SFDVKD.

This chain joins TRBV5-1 and TRBJ1-5; 7 nucleotides line up with TRBD1. The CDR3 spans 13 residues. Germline lookup yields CDR1 SGHRS and CDR2 YFSETQ. J gave up 7 bases and V 4 bases, and 5 bases lay outside the gene matches. As DNA, the CDR3 is TGCGCCAGCAGCGTGGCAGGGGGACAGCCCCAGCATTTT. Amino acids: CASSVAGGQPQHF.

The chain employs TRBV28 and TRBJ2-1; D gene uncertain. Germline CDR1 MDHEN, CDR2 SYDVKM. Deletions cut 3 bases from V and 0 bases from J, with 6 bases between. This CDR3 spans 14 amino acids. The DNA for the CDR3 is TGTGCCAGCAGTTTTTTCAGCTCCTACAATGAGCAGTTCTTC. This translates into CASSFFSSYNEQFF.

This chain links TRBV29-1 with TRBJ2-2, with 7 nucleotides matching TRBD1. The CDR3 is 16 residues long. From germline, CDR1 is SQVTM and CDR2 ANQGSEA. With 0 bases clipped from V and 4 bases from J, the junction kept 8 bases outside the gene matches. CDR3 nucleotide sequence: TGCAGCGTTGAAGATTACAGGGGAATTGGCACCGGGGAGCTGTTTTTT. It yields the protein CSVEDYRGIGTGELFF.

The chain has TRBV9 and TRBJ1-3, with D uncertain. The CDR3 contains 14 residues. Trimming left V 0 bases short and J 0 bases short, with 4 bases between. Germline V lookup: CDR1 SGDLS, CDR2 YYNGEE. The CDR3 protein is CASSVATSGNTIYF. In DNA, the CDR3 is TGTGCCAGCAGCGTAGCCACCTCTGGAAACACCATATATTTT.

The chain is built from TRBV7-9 and TRBJ1-4; the D gene is possibly TRBD1 (6 bases). The CDR3 has 16 amino acids. Germline-derived CDR1 and CDR2 are SEHNR and FQNEAQ (reference sequence). Trimming stripped 3 bases from V and 0 bases from J, with 11 bases between. Written as DNA, the CDR3 is TGTGCCAGCAGCTTTACAGGGAGTGCAACTAATGAAAAACTGTTTTTT. Translating gives CASSFTGSATNEKLFF.

A note on this clone: The junction differs from germline at one of its ends, possibly a read error. The rearrangement links TRBV7-6 to TRBJ1-1; D is uncertain. Germline CDR1 is SGHVS and CDR2 is FNYEAQ. The CDR3 contains 16 residues. This CDR3 is CASTLLEGSSNIEAFF. CDR3 nucleotides: TGTGCCAGCACCCTATTAGAGGGCAGCTCTAACATTGAAGCTTTCTTT.

This sequence joins TRBV6-2 or TRBV6-3 and TRBJ1-3; possibly TRBD1 for D (5 bases). Germline loops: CDR1 MNHEY, CDR2 SVGEGT. This CDR3 region has 14 residues. Between the trimmed V and J ends, which lost 2 bases and 0 bases, there was a span of 5 bases. CDR3 DNA sequence: TGTGCCAGCAGTTACGGGGGCTCTGGAAACACCATATATTTT. It yields the protein CASSYGGSGNTIYF.